These 27 T cell receptor beta chains were all obtained from the same sample, sequenced in a study of shared clonotypes between healthy human individuals. Sequencing was performed with immunoSEQ multiplex PCR; in TCRdb, only in-frame clones are kept and a portion is missing. This table has 600,000 to 750,000 clones, approximately 72% appearing once. Sample: memory CD4+ T cells sorted from blood. Described subset: CD45RA-negative fraction. These receptors came from a woman younger than 45 in good health.

The chain carries TRBV7-9 and TRBJ1-2; D is unclear. The CDR3 has 15 amino acids. V was clipped by 1 base and J by 0 bases, with 9 bases between them. CDR1 and CDR2 (germline): SEHNR, FQNEAQ (reference sequence). The chain's CDR3 is CASSLGAGTNYGYTF. The CDR3 DNA reads TGTGCCAGCAGCTTAGGGGCAGGAACTAACTATGGCTACACCTTC.

A single count supports this clone. The chain employs TRBV15 and TRBJ2-7; 13 nucleotides match TRBD2. CDR3 length: 17 amino acids. V gave up 1 base and J gave up 2 bases; unmatched junction bases: 5. The germline V gene has CDR1 LNHNV and CDR2 YYDKDF (reference sequence). Written as DNA, the CDR3 is TGTGCCACCAGCAGAGGAGGGACTAGCGGGATCCCCTACGAGCAGTACTTC. This translates into CATSRGGTSGIPYEQYF.

The chain couples TRBV11-2 to TRBJ2-1; 7 bases line up with TRBD2. V dropped 4 bases and J dropped 0; count of bases not matched to a gene: 6. Germline assignment: CDR1 SGHAT and CDR2 FQNNGV. CDR3 length: 16 amino acids. CDR3 in amino acids: CASSSYSGDSYNEQFF. In nucleotides, the CDR3 is TGTGCCAGCAGCTCCTACAGCGGGGACTCCTACAATGAGCAGTTCTTC.

The chain carries TRBV19 and TRBJ2-4; the D gene is possibly TRBD2 (5 bases). Trimming left V 5 bases short and J 7 bases short, with 12 bases between. The CDR3 has 13 residues. Looked up from germline, CDR1 is LNHDA and CDR2 is SQIVND (reference sequence). CDR3 coding DNA: TGTGCCAGTAGTGGGCCGGGGTTGAACATTCAGTACTTC. It specifies CASSGPGLNIQYF.

This clone occurred a few times. The chain is built from TRBV6-6 and TRBJ1-4; no definite D call. V gave up 6 bases and J gave up 5 bases, with 4 bases separating them. This CDR3 contains 11 residues. CDR1 and CDR2 from the germline V gene are MNHNY and SVGAGI (reference sequence). The CDR3 nucleotides are TGTGCCAGCAGGACAAATGAAAAACTGTTTTTT. Its translation is CASRTNEKLFF.

This chain uses TRBV10-3 with TRBJ2-7; no definite D call. CDR3 size: 14 residues. V was shortened by 3 bases and J by 0 bases, with 9 bases between the two germline ends. Germline V gene data show CDR1 as ENHRY and CDR2 as SYGVKD. CDR3 region: CAISDSGHSYEQYF. In DNA form, the CDR3 reads TGTGCCATCAGTGACTCAGGCCACTCCTACGAGCAGTACTTC.

V is TRBV19 and J is TRBJ1-2; TRBD1 matches at 8 bases. This CDR3 contains 16 residues. The germline CDR1 and CDR2 sequences are LNHDA and SQIVND (reference sequence). V was pared by 1 base and J by 4 bases, with 8 bases of the junction left unmatched. This CDR3 is CASSIAVGRGLYGYTF. CDR3 nucleotide sequence: TGTGCCAGTAGTATAGCCGTCGGCAGGGGGCTCTATGGCTACACCTTC.

This clone was seen just once. The gene calls are TRBV19 and TRBJ1-2; perhaps TRBD1 as D (5 bases). The V gene lost 5 bases and the J gene lost 8 bases, with 27 bases spanning the gap. This CDR3 contains 17 residues. Germline-derived CDR1 and CDR2 are LNHDA and SQIVND (reference sequence). The CDR3 DNA is TGTGCCAGTAGTCTCCGGGACGGCCTCTTGGCGAACGACGGCTACACCTTC. Amino acid sequence: CASSLRDGLLANDGYTF.

The CDR3 DNA is TGTGCCAGCAGTTTTCCTAGCGGGAGGGTAAAGGATGAGCAGTTCTTC. This translates into CASSFPSGRVKDEQFF. The chain couples TRBV28 to TRBJ2-1; 12 positions agree with TRBD2. Germline CDR1 is MDHEN and CDR2 is SYDVKM. The CDR3 has 16 residues. Trimming took 3 bases from V and 8 from J; bases not matched to a gene: 8.

V and J are TRBV29-1 and TRBJ1-1, with D tentatively TRBD1 (5 bases). Trimming shortened V by 6 bases and J by 1 base, and 9 bases separated the two germline ends. The CDR3 length is 12 residues. Germline V gene sequence: CDR1 SQVTM, CDR2 ANQGSEA. The CDR3 loop reads CSVRGGNTEAFF. The CDR3 bases are TGCAGCGTGAGGGGAGGGAACACTGAAGCTTTCTTT.

The V gene is TRBV19, the J gene TRBJ2-7; 7 bases fit TRBD1. The germline CDR1 and CDR2 sequences are LNHDA and SQIVND (reference sequence). The trim removed 6 bases at V and 10 bases at J, leaving 6 bases unmatched. The CDR3 is 11 amino acids. CDR3 DNA sequence: TGTGCCAGTAGCGGCCGGGACAGACAGTACTTC. Protein: CASSGRDRQYF.

The rearrangement uses TRBV5-1 and TRBJ2-6; D call uncertain. V dropped 2 bases and J dropped 4 bases, with 7 bases sitting between them. The CDR3 runs 14 residues. Germline V CDR1 and CDR2: SGHRS, YFSETQ. The CDR3 protein is CASSFHWGANVLTF. CDR3 nucleotides: TGCGCCAGCAGCTTCCACTGGGGGGCCAACGTCCTGACTTTC. Full variable domain (missing parts from reference TRBV5-1 and TRBJ2-6): KAGVTQTPRYLIKTRGQQVTLSCSPISGHRSVSWYQQTPGQGLQFLFEYFSETQRNKGNFPGRFSGRQFSNSRSEMNVSTLELGDSALYLCASSFHWGANVLTFGAGSRLTVL.

CDR3 nucleotide sequence: TGTGCCAGTAGTACTTCCCGCCAGGTGGACTCTGGAAACACCATATATTTT. Translating gives CASSTSRQVDSGNTIYF. The chain couples TRBV19 to TRBJ1-3; no firm D call. V was pared by 4 bases and J by 0 bases, with 16 bases between. In germline, CDR1 is LNHDA, CDR2 SQIVND (reference sequence). The CDR3 runs 17 residues.

About this clone itself: Other DNA sequences in the sample encode the same CDR3. The rearrangement links TRBV27 to TRBJ2-4; maybe TRBD2 (6 bases). The CDR3 is 14 residues long. Germline-derived CDR1 and CDR2 are MNHEY and SMNVEV (reference sequence). The V and J ends lost 3 bases and 1 base respectively, with 7 bases between them. CDR3 sequence reads: CASSFAGAKNIQYF. The DNA for the CDR3 is TGTGCCAGCAGTTTTGCGGGGGCCAAAAACATTCAGTACTTC.

The chain joins TRBV5-4 to TRBJ2-2; 9 nucleotides align to TRBD2. This CDR3 contains 18 residues. Looked up from germline, CDR1 is SGHNT and CDR2 is YYREEE (reference sequence). Germline trimming cut 3 bases from V and 2 bases from J; bases unmatched to any gene: 11. CDR3 nucleotide sequence: TGTGCCAGCAGCTCCGCATTCGCTAGCGGGACAAACACCGGGGAGCTGTTTTTT. The encoded protein is CASSSAFASGTNTGELFF.

The J gene is TRBJ1-4, the V gene TRBV7-9; D perhaps matches TRBD1 (5 bases). The CDR3 spans 16 residues. In germline, CDR1 is SEHNR, CDR2 FQNEAQ (reference sequence). V gave up 2 bases and J gave up 1 base, with 11 bases separating them. In DNA form, the CDR3 reads TGTGCCAGCAGCTTACCGCAGGGCGGAACTAATGAAAAACTGTTTTTT. Its protein is CASSLPQGGTNEKLFF.

The chain employs TRBV5-4 and TRBJ2-2; 10 bases line up with TRBD2. The germline V gene has CDR1 SGHNT and CDR2 YYREEE (reference sequence). The CDR3 is 15 residues long. The V gene end was trimmed by 3 bases and the J gene end by 5 bases; junction bases not matched to a gene: 4. In nucleotides, the CDR3 is TGTGCCAGCAGCTCAGCGGGAGGGGTTACCGGGGAGCTGTTTTTT. It yields the protein CASSSAGGVTGELFF. Full variable domain (outside the CDR3, taken from reference TRBV5-4 and TRBJ2-2): ETGVTQSPTHLIKTRGQQVTLRCSSQSGHNTVSWYQQALGQGPQFIFQYYREEENGRGNFPPRFSGLQFPNYSSELNVNALELDDSALYLCASSSAGGVTGELFFGEGSRLTVL.

This clone showed up just a few times. The chain recombines TRBV30 with TRBJ2-2, with D tentatively TRBD1 or TRBD2 (7 bases each). The CDR3 is made up of 16 amino acids. Germline V gene lookup returns CDR1 GTSNPN and CDR2 SVGIG (reference sequence). Trimming left V 4 bases short and J 4 bases short, with 19 bases between. CDR3 sequence: CAWTQGGFVGTGELFF. Written as DNA, the CDR3 is TGTGCCTGGACCCAGGGGGGGTTCGTAGGCACCGGGGAGCTGTTTTTT.

V is TRBV28 and J is TRBJ2-3; 10 nucleotides match TRBD2. The CDR3 is 19 amino acids. CDR1 and CDR2 from the germline V gene are MDHEN and SYDVKM. The ends lost 8 bases at V and 4 bases at J; junction bases unmatched: 21. CDR3 coding DNA: TGTGCCAGCCACACGGTGTGGAGCGGGAGGGCCGCTAGTCCAGATACGCAGTATTTT. Its translation: CASHTVWSGRAASPDTQYF.

The V gene is TRBV2, the J gene TRBJ2-5; 10 bases are a match to TRBD1. The V gene's germline CDR1 is SNHLY and CDR2 FYNNEI. The trim removed 3 bases at V and 4 bases at J, leaving 5 bases unmatched. The CDR3 consists of 15 residues. CDR3 DNA sequence: TGTGCCAGCAGTGAGCAGGGACAGGGGTTAGAGACCCAGTACTTC. This codes for CASSEQGQGLETQYF. The full variable domain, rest sourced from reference TRBV2 and TRBJ2-5, is EPEVTQTPSHQVTQMGQEVILRCVPISNHLYFYWYRQILGQKVEFLVSFYNNEISEKSEIFDDQFSVERPDGSNFTLKIRSTKLEDSAMYFCASSEQGQGLETQYFGPGTRLLVL.

V usage is TRBV4-1 and J usage is TRBJ1-5, with D unclear. This CDR3 is built from 14 residues. Trimming cost V 1 base and J 1 base, with 5 bases left between them. Germline-derived CDR1 and CDR2 are MGHRA and YSYEKL. CDR3 amino acids: CASSQGTSNQPQHF. DNA for the CDR3: TGCGCCAGCAGCCAAGGGACGAGCAATCAGCCCCAGCATTTT.

V gene TRBV2 combines with J gene TRBJ2-2; 7 positions agree with TRBD1. The CDR3 totals 16 residues. Germline V CDR1 and CDR2: SNHLY, FYNNEI. The V and J ends lost 5 bases and 2 bases, in that order; junction bases with no gene match: 8. The CDR3 bases are TGTGCCAGCAGTAGCCTGACAGGGTTAAACACCGGGGAGCTGTTTTTT. Protein: CASSSLTGLNTGELFF. Full variable domain (missing parts from reference TRBV2 and TRBJ2-2): EPEVTQTPSHQVTQMGQEVILRCVPISNHLYFYWYRQILGQKVEFLVSFYNNEISEKSEIFDDQFSVERPDGSNFTLKIRSTKLEDSAMYFCASSSLTGLNTGELFFGEGSRLTVL.

V is TRBV5-5 and J is TRBJ1-1; D gene unclear. The CDR3 covers 15 residues. Germline loops: CDR1 SGHKS, CDR2 YYEKEE (reference sequence). V was pared by 0 bases and J by 3 bases, with 12 bases between. CDR3 residues: CASSLAPVGDTEAFF. The CDR3 region has the DNA TGTGCCAGCAGCTTGGCCCCGGTTGGGGACACTGAAGCTTTCTTT.

In its sample, this clone was seen many times. The gene calls are TRBV28 and TRBJ1-5; D perhaps matches TRBD1 (6 bases). Trimming shortened V by 2 bases and J by 3 bases, and 11 bases separated the two germline ends. Germline CDR1 MDHEN, CDR2 SYDVKM. The length of the CDR3 is 15 residues. CDR3 nucleotide sequence: TGTGCCAGCAGTTTAAATTGGGGGGCCAATCAGCCCCAGCATTTT. Residues: CASSLNWGANQPQHF.

As for this clone: This same CDR3 is encoded by further DNA sequences in the sample. The gene calls are TRBV30 and TRBJ1-1, with a possible D match to TRBD1 (6 bases). The CDR3 has 13 amino acids. V was shortened by 0 bases and J by 3 bases, with 8 bases between the two germline ends. CDR1 GTSNPN and CDR2 SVGIG come from the germline V gene (reference sequence). The CDR3 sequence is CAWSVQGYTEAFF. The CDR3 coding sequence is TGTGCCTGGAGTGTACAGGGATACACTGAAGCTTTCTTT.

Note on this clone: Sequence at one end of the junction differs from germline and may be a read error. The chain has TRBV10-3 and TRBJ2-7, with 12 bases lining up with TRBD2. The V gene's germline CDR1 is ENHRY and CDR2 SYGVKD. This CDR3 region has 20 residues. The CDR3 is CAIRESSTSGRTPGSYEQYF. CDR3 nucleotides: TGTGCCATCAGGGAGTCCTCGACTAGCGGGAGAACCCCGGGCTCCTACGAGCAGTACTTC.

V gene TRBV27 combines with J gene TRBJ2-3, with TRBD2 identical over 13 bases. The junction had 8 bases not matched to a gene; V was cut back by 2 bases and J by 3 bases. The CDR3 consists of 18 residues. Germline values: CDR1 MNHEY, CDR2 SMNVEV (reference sequence). CDR3 coding DNA: TGTGCCAGCAGTTTAGGACTAGCGGGAGCTTCTAGAACAGATACGCAGTATTTT. Protein: CASSLGLAGASRTDTQYF.